These 23 T cell receptor beta chains were all obtained from the same sample, sequenced in a study of T cells in Graves' hyperthyroidism and ophthalmopathy. Amplified regions were TCR beta CDR3 sequences from RNA transcripts. RT-PCR in the first round (using the HTBI primer set) targeted the TCR CDR3. TCRdb independently ran MiXCR on the multiplex PCR reads; one entry per CDR3 protein. The data show some 250,000 distinct CDR3 sequences, 14% to 15% seen once. The sample was blood. The source is a middle-aged woman with Graves' hyperthyroidism that later progressed to Graves' ophthalmopathy.

This clonotype came up many times. The rearrangement links TRBV4-1 to TRBJ1-4; tentative D call: TRBD1 (6 bases). CDR1 and CDR2 (germline): MGHRA, YSYEKL. The CDR3 runs to 15 residues. Deletions cut 4 bases from V and 7 bases from J, with 16 bases between. The CDR3 DNA follows: TGCGCCAGCAGCCGCGTCGGGACACTGGGTGAAAAACTGTTTTTT. Protein sequence: CASSRVGTLGEKLFF.

This clonotype was counted only a few times. V gene TRBV7-9 combines with J gene TRBJ2-2; 9 bases line up with TRBD1. CDR1 is SEHNR, CDR2 FQNEAQ, per germline (reference sequence). CDR3 size: 17 residues. V shed 5 bases, J shed 0 bases, and the junction held 7 bases outside the gene matches. The CDR3 DNA sequence: TGTGCCAGCAGCCTTGTAACAGGGGGCGCGAACACCGGGGAGCTGTTTTTT. Protein sequence: CASSLVTGGANTGELFF.

This clonotype showed up just a few times. The chain joins TRBV28 to TRBJ1-4; D not resolved. CDR3 length: 14 residues. Germline loops: CDR1 MDHEN, CDR2 SYDVKM. Between the trimmed V and J ends, which lost 2 bases and 8 bases, there was a span of 12 bases. The CDR3 sequence: CASSLAGIGEKLFF. The CDR3 bases are TGTGCCAGCAGTTTAGCGGGAATTGGCGAAAAACTGTTTTTT.

V and J are TRBV5-6 and TRBJ1-1; D gene uncertain. The CDR3 spans 15 residues. Per germline, CDR1 SGHDT and CDR2 YYEEEE. Trimming left V 1 base short and J 0 bases short, with 10 bases between. CDR3: CASSLWAAMNTEAFF. In DNA, the CDR3 is TGTGCCAGCAGCTTGTGGGCAGCAATGAACACTGAAGCTTTCTTT.

This clonotype was seen at least ten times. The chain joins TRBV4-2 to TRBJ2-5; D unclear. V lost 5 bases and J lost 5, with 9 bases in between. Germline values: CDR1 LGHNA, CDR2 YNFKEQ. This CDR3 comprises 12 residues. CDR3 sequence: CASSFGRETQYF. CDR3 in DNA: TGTGCCAGCAGCTTCGGCCGGGAGACCCAGTACTTC.

This clonotype was seen many times. The chain couples TRBV20-1 to TRBJ2-7; maybe TRBD2 (6 bases). V lost 6 bases, J lost 7 bases, and 16 bases lay in between. The CDR3 runs to 12 residues. Per germline, CDR1 DFQATT and CDR2 SNEGSKA (reference sequence). This chain's CDR3 is CSADGGVGEQYF. DNA of the CDR3: TGCAGTGCGGACGGGGGAGTGGGAGAGCAGTACTTC.

The chain recombines TRBV6-1 with TRBJ2-7; perhaps D is TRBD1 or TRBD2 (5 bases each). Germline assignment: CDR1 MNHNS and CDR2 SASEGT. The CDR3 consists of 13 residues. Trimming shortened V by 6 bases and J by 2 bases, and 11 bases separated the two germline ends. The CDR3 region is CASSIQGAYEQYF. CDR3 bases: TGTGCCAGCAGCATTCAGGGAGCCTACGAGCAGTACTTC.

In this sample, this clonotype turned up many times. V and J are TRBV28 and TRBJ2-2; possibly TRBD1 or TRBD2 for D (7 bases each). Germline V gene lookup returns CDR1 MDHEN and CDR2 SYDVKM. The length of the CDR3 is 14 residues. With 6 bases removed from V and 7 bases from J, the gap between germline ends came to 15 bases. For the CDR3, the DNA is TGTGCCAGCAGAGAGACAGGGAGGGTCGGGGAGCTGTTTTTT. Its translation: CASRETGRVGELFF.

V and J are TRBV6-4 and TRBJ2-1, with 10 bases lining up with TRBD2. The V and J ends lost 5 bases and 0 bases, in that order; junction bases with no gene match: 13. CDR1 and CDR2 from the germline V gene are MRHNA and SNTAGT. The CDR3 runs 19 residues. The DNA for the CDR3 is TGTGCCAGCAGTAAGGGACTATGGACTAGCGGCCTCTCCTACAATGAGCAGTTCTTC. It translates to CASSKGLWTSGLSYNEQFF.

V is TRBV27 and J is TRBJ1-5, with D possibly matching TRBD1 (5 bases). Trimming pared 4 bases from V and 0 bases from J, leaving 22 bases between. Germline values: CDR1 MNHEY, CDR2 SMNVEV (reference sequence). The length of the CDR3 is 19 residues. Here the CDR3 DNA reads TGTGCCAGCAGTTACAATATAGGCAGGGTCGCCAATAGCAATCAGCCCCAGCATTTT. Its protein product is CASSYNIGRVANSNQPQHF.

In this sample, this clonotype turned up many times. The chain is built from TRBV5-4 and TRBJ2-7, with D hard to call. The CDR3 spans 12 residues. Per the germline V gene, CDR1 is SGHNT and CDR2 is YYREEE (reference sequence). V was trimmed by 3 bases and J by 0 bases, leaving 4 bases between them. DNA for the CDR3: TGTGCCAGCAGCTACGACTCCTACGAGCAGTACTTC. It encodes CASSYDSYEQYF. Based on the CDR3 plus reference TRBV5-4 and TRBJ2-7, the full variable domain is ETGVTQSPTHLIKTRGQQVTLRCSSQSGHNTVSWYQQALGQGPQFIFQYYREEENGRGNFPPRFSGLQFPNYSSELNVNALELDDSALYLCASSYDSYEQYFGPGTRLTVT.

This clonotype was detected only once. This chain uses TRBV29-1 with TRBJ2-5; D possibly corresponds to TRBD1 (6 bases). The germline CDR1 and CDR2 sequences are SQVTM and ANQGSEA. The CDR3 runs to 12 residues. V was clipped by 6 bases and J by 9 bases, with 17 bases between them. The DNA for the CDR3 is TGCAGCGTGAGAGAACAGGGATTGTCCCAGTACTTC. This codes for CSVREQGLSQYF.

This clonotype was detected many times. The CDR3 DNA reads TGTGCCAGCAGCGAAACATTTACAGGGAGCCCAAGTGAAAAACTGTTTTTT. Protein sequence: CASSETFTGSPSEKLFF. The rearrangement links TRBV2 to TRBJ1-4; weak D call: TRBD1 (6 bases). The CDR3 spans 17 residues. CDR1 and CDR2 (germline): SNHLY, FYNNEI. With 6 bases removed from V and 7 bases from J, the gap between germline ends came to 24 bases.

V is TRBV3-1 and J is TRBJ2-3, with TRBD2 matching 14 bases. CDR1 is LGHDT and CDR2 is YNNKEL in the germline V gene (reference sequence). The CDR3 has 18 residues. V trimming: 0 bases; J trimming: 7 bases; junction bases outside the gene matches: 9. CDR3: CASSQEGTSGSGTNTQYF. The CDR3, as DNA: TGTGCCAGCAGCCAAGAAGGGACTAGCGGGAGTGGGACAAATACGCAGTATTTT.

In its sample, this clonotype was seen many times. The chain carries TRBV6-1 and TRBJ1-1; TRBD1 aligns across 8 bases. The V gene's germline CDR1 is MNHNS and CDR2 SASEGT. V lost 6 bases to trimming and J lost 3 bases; unmatched junction nucleotides: 6. This CDR3 has 14 amino acids. DNA for the CDR3: TGTGCCAGCAGCGCTTACAGGGGGGACACTGAAGCTTTCTTT. Translated, it gives CASSAYRGDTEAFF.

In its sample, this clonotype was seen a few times. V and J are TRBV6-1 and TRBJ2-1, with D possibly being TRBD2 (6 bases). Looked up from germline, CDR1 is MNHNS and CDR2 is SASEGT. The CDR3 is made up of 11 amino acids. Trimming cost V 8 bases and J 14 bases, with 16 bases left between them. CDR3 region: CASQSGWGEFF. Here the CDR3 DNA reads TGTGCCAGCCAGAGCGGTTGGGGGGAGTTCTTC.

This clonotype was detected many times. This chain joins TRBV20-1 and TRBJ1-1; D gene unclear. V lost 6 bases and J lost 5, with 13 bases in between. CDR1 DFQATT and CDR2 SNEGSKA come from the germline V gene (reference sequence). The CDR3 is made up of 12 amino acids. The CDR3 loop is CSAEAAGTEAFF. Here the CDR3 DNA reads TGCAGTGCCGAGGCTGCGGGGACTGAAGCTTTCTTT.

Many counts were recorded for this clonotype. V usage is TRBV4-1 and J usage is TRBJ1-2; tentative D call: TRBD1 (6 bases). V was pared by 3 bases and J by 7 bases, with 18 bases between. The germline CDR1 and CDR2 sequences are MGHRA and YSYEKL. This CDR3 has 15 residues. The CDR3 bases are TGCGCCAGCAGCCATGTCGGACAGAGCAACAGTGGCTACACCTTC. It codes for CASSHVGQSNSGYTF.

The genes are TRBV9 and TRBJ2-3; possible D gene TRBD2, 6 bases. Germline assignment: CDR1 SGDLS and CDR2 YYNGEE. The CDR3 spans 16 residues. The V gene lost 3 bases and the J gene lost 1 base, with 15 bases spanning the gap. Here the CDR3 DNA reads TGTGCCAGCAGCGAACGCCCGGGACTCCGCACAGATACGCAGTATTTT. This codes for CASSERPGLRTDTQYF.

This clonotype was recorded a few times. The chain carries TRBV7-3 and TRBJ2-1, with 9 nucleotides matching TRBD2. V lost 4 bases and J lost 2; bases outside the gene matches: 6. This CDR3 contains 16 residues. Germline V gene data show CDR1 as SGHTA and CDR2 as FQGTGA. CDR3 sequence reads: CASSSTGTSTYNEQFF. DNA of the CDR3: TGTGCCAGCAGCTCCACCGGGACTAGCACCTACAATGAGCAGTTCTTC. Supplemented by reference TRBV7-3 and TRBJ2-1, the full variable domain reads GAGVSQTPSNKVTEKGKYVELRCDPISGHTALYWYRQSLGQGPEFLIYFQGTGAADDSGLPNDRFFAVRPEGSVSTLKIQRTERGDSAVYLCASSSTGTSTYNEQFFGPGTRLTVL.

The rearrangement links TRBV10-2 to TRBJ1-6, with TRBD1 identical over 8 bases. The CDR3 is made up of 15 amino acids. Germline lookup yields CDR1 WSHSY and CDR2 SAAADI. V was pared by 3 bases and J by 7 bases, with 5 bases of the junction left unmatched. CDR3 amino acids: CASSEPDRDNSPLHF. CDR3 in DNA: TGCGCCAGCAGTGAACCGGACAGGGACAATTCACCCCTCCACTTT.

This clonotype appeared many times. This sequence joins TRBV24-1 and TRBJ1-5; 7 bases line up with TRBD1. V was pared by 4 bases and J by 4 bases, with 6 bases of the junction left unmatched. CDR3 length equals 15 residues. The V gene's germline CDR1 is KGHDR and CDR2 SFDVKD. This CDR3 is CATSDTSGGNQPQHF. CDR3 in DNA: TGTGCCACCAGTGACACCTCAGGGGGGAATCAGCCCCAGCATTTT.

This clonotype came up many times. The J gene is TRBJ2-2, the V gene TRBV27, with 8 positions matching TRBD2. CDR3 size: 15 residues. CDR1 is MNHEY and CDR2 is SMNVEV in the germline V gene (reference sequence). J was trimmed by 3 bases and V by 7 bases; bases with no gene match: 7. The CDR3 region has the DNA TGTGCCAGCAAGTCCGGGACTAGTGACACCGGGGAGCTGTTTTTT. It yields the protein CASKSGTSDTGELFF.